The clone carrying this TCR beta chain has only a few counts. Its antigen is unidentified. Full-length variable regions came from constant-region reverse primers plus semi-nested Nested Universal Primer A PCR. Each CDR3 protein is one row after TCRdb ran MiXCR on the 5' RACE reads. Among about 57,000 distinct CDR3 sequences listed, about 25% were seen once. Findings and limits, study-wide: Tumor memory CD4+ T cell TCR gene usage clustered with blood and lymph node memory CD4+ cells and lymph node naive CD4+ cells. Tumor-infiltrating Treg TCR alpha and beta sequences overlapped most with tumor naive CD4+ T cells, then blood naive.

The sorted Tregs were CD4+CD25+CD127-/low cells. Sequencing was carried out using tumor-infiltrating Tregs sorted from the breast tumor. The receptor was isolated from a female donor with breast cancer.

CDR3 sequence reads: CASTPPQMGGTLDTQYF. The CDR3 nucleotides are TGTGCCAGCACCCCGCCCCAGATGGGCGGGACTCTGGATACGCAGTATTTT. This chain links TRBV12-3 or TRBV12-4 with TRBJ2-3; D may be TRBD2 (6 bases). This CDR3 spans 17 amino acids. The V end lost 7 bases, the J end lost 6 bases, and 26 bases lay between the germline ends.